These T cell receptor beta chains were read from a single sample in a study of shared clonotypes between healthy human individuals. The method was immunoSEQ multiplex PCR; TCRdb's version includes in-frame clones alone and lacks a portion of them. Of approximately 600,000 clones detected, roughly 95% appear once; the ten largest clones hold approximately 0.11%. The specimen sequenced was naive CD8+ T cells sorted from blood. The receptors were sampled from a woman aged 30 to 39 in good health. The CDR3 runs from the conserved cysteine through the conserved F or W. The order of the fields is D gene, clone size, V gene, J gene, CDR3 DNA, CDR3 protein. D genes are given only for firm matches. Expanded clones are given a class, and other clones once, few, many or no size at all.

.,.,TRBV2,TRBJ1-1,TGTGCCAGCAGTGTCGAGGGAACTGGCATGAACACTGAAGCTTTCTTT,CASSVEGTGMNTEAFF
TRBD1,.,TRBV27,TRBJ2-3,TGTGCCAGCAGTCACAGGGGGTCAGCAGATACGCAGTATTTT,CASSHRGSADTQYF
TRBD1,.,TRBV27,TRBJ1-1,TGTGCCAGCAGGACAGGGGTAATGAACACTGAAGCTTTCTTT,CASRTGVMNTEAFF
TRBD2,.,TRBV11-2,TRBJ2-7,TGTGCCAGCAGCAGCAGGACTAGCGGTACCTACGAGCAGTACTTC,CASSSRTSGTYEQYF
TRBD2,.,TRBV10-1,TRBJ2-7,TGCGCCAGCAGTGAATCTAGCGGGAGGAGTGAGCAGTACTTC,CASSESSGRSEQYF
.,.,TRBV4-1,TRBJ2-7,TGCGCCAGCAGCCAACAGGGTTTCGTCTACGAGCAGTACTTC,CASSQQGFVYEQYF
.,.,TRBV28,TRBJ2-7,TGTGCCAGCAGTTTAGCCTACGAGCAGTACTTC,CASSLAYEQYF
.,.,TRBV27,TRBJ2-7,TGTGCCAGCAGTTTAATACCAGCAGCCTACGAGCAGTACTTC,CASSLIPAAYEQYF
.,once,TRBV28,TRBJ2-1,TGTGCCAGCAGTTTACACTCGCTAGGGCTCTACAATGAGCAGTTCTTC,CASSLHSLGLYNEQFF
.,once,TRBV7-3,TRBJ1-5,TGTGCCAGTCGGGGGGCTAGCAATCAGCCCCAGCATTTT,CASRGASNQPQHF
.,.,TRBV19,TRBJ1-2,TGTGCCAGTAGTATGGGGCAGAACTATGGCTACACCTTC,CASSMGQNYGYTF
.,.,TRBV9,TRBJ2-1,TGTGCCAGCAGCGTAGGAATAGGCTCCTACAATGAGCAGTTCTTC,CASSVGIGSYNEQFF
TRBD2,once,TRBV27,TRBJ2-1,TGTGCCAGCAGTCCCCTGTCAGGAGCGGGGTACAATGAGCAGTTCTTC,CASSPLSGAGYNEQFF
TRBD2,.,TRBV28,TRBJ2-1,TGTGCCAGCAATACCGGGACTAGCGGGAGGAATGAGCAGTTCTTC,CASNTGTSGRNEQFF
.,once,TRBV28,TRBJ2-7,TGTGCCAGCAGTTTAAGGACCCCCTACGAGCAGTACTTC,CASSLRTPYEQYF
TRBD2,.,TRBV28,TRBJ2-7,TGTGCCAGCAGTTTCCCGGCTAGCGGGACCCTCGAGCAGTACTTC,CASSFPASGTLEQYF
.,.,TRBV28,TRBJ1-2,TGTGCCAGCAGTCGCTCTCGCGCCGGGACCTTCTATGGCTACACCTTC,CASSRSRAGTFYGYTF
.,.,TRBV7-9,TRBJ2-7,TGTGCCAGCAGCCCCGGCCCGGGCGAGCAGTACTTC,CASSPGPGEQYF
.,once,TRBV7-9,TRBJ1-1,TGTGCCAGCAGCTCCCAAGACAGACTGAACACTGAAGCTTTCTTT,CASSSQDRLNTEAFF
TRBD1,.,TRBV28,TRBJ1-5,TGTGCCAGCAGTACGGGACAGCAGCCCCAGCATTTT,CASSTGQQPQHF
TRBD1,once,TRBV19,TRBJ2-7,TGTGCCAGTAGAGCCGGGACAGGGGGCGCCGGGCAGTACTTC,CASRAGTGGAGQYF
TRBD2,.,TRBV27,TRBJ2-7,TGTGCCAGCATGCGGCTAGCGGAGACCTACGAGCAGTACTTC,CASMRLAETYEQYF
.,.,TRBV4-1,TRBJ1-4,TGCGCCAGCAGCCAAGTGGGCACGAAGACTAATGAAAAACTGTTTTTT,CASSQVGTKTNEKLFF
TRBD2,.,TRBV6-5,TRBJ2-7,TGTGCCAGCAGTTACTCCGCCGGGACTAAGACCTACGAGCAGTACTTC,CASSYSAGTKTYEQYF
TRBD2,.,TRBV28,TRBJ2-7,TGTGCCAGCAGTTTTACCCCCGGACTAGCTAGTGAGCAGTACTTC,CASSFTPGLASEQYF
TRBD2,.,TRBV5-4,TRBJ2-7,TGTGCCAGCAGCCCGCGGGGACTAGCGGACTCCTACGAGCAGTACTTC,CASSPRGLADSYEQYF
.,.,TRBV10-3,TRBJ1-1,TGTGCCATCAGTGAGGGCGCTGTGAACACTGAAGCTTTCTTT,CAISEGAVNTEAFF
.,.,TRBV5-1,TRBJ1-1,TGCGCCAGCAGCTCAGGCCGGGCCGTGAACACTGAAGCTTTCTTT,CASSSGRAVNTEAFF
TRBD2,.,TRBV6-5,TRBJ2-1,TGTGCCAGCAGCGACGAGGGACTAGCGGGAAGGGAGCAGTTCTTC,CASSDEGLAGREQFF
TRBD1,once,TRBV28,TRBJ1-4,TGTGCCAGCAGCTTCCCCCAGGGGGGAGATGAAAAACTGTTTTTT,CASSFPQGGDEKLFF
.,.,TRBV13,TRBJ2-7,TGTGCCAGCAGCTTTAGAGGGGGGGTCACTGACTACGAGCAGTACTTC,CASSFRGGVTDYEQYF
.,.,TRBV6-1,TRBJ2-1,TGTGCCAGCAGTGAACAAGGGTTGAGGTATGACGCCTACAATGAGCAGTTCTTC,CASSEQGLRYDAYNEQFF
.,.,TRBV11-2,TRBJ2-2,TGTGCCAGCAGCTTAGTTTTTATTGCGTCGAACACCGGGGAGCTGTTTTTT,CASSLVFIASNTGELFF
.,few,TRBV5-4,TRBJ2-7,TGTGCCAGCAGCTCCACTTCCGAGCAGTACTTC,CASSSTSEQYF
.,.,TRBV9,TRBJ2-7,TGTGCCAGCGCTCTAGCTGATAGCTCCTACGAGCAGTACTTC,CASALADSSYEQYF
.,.,TRBV4-1,TRBJ2-2,TGCGCCAGCAGCCTAGGGTTTTACAACGGGGAGCTGTTTTTT,CASSLGFYNGELFF
TRBD2,.,TRBV7-9,TRBJ2-1,TGTGCCAGCAGCGCCCGGACTAGTTCGCGCAATGAGCAGTTCTTC,CASSARTSSRNEQFF